The 27 T cell receptor beta chains presented below share a single source sample, sequenced in a study of blood T cell repertoires in COVID-19. Here immunoSEQ multiplex PCR was the method, and the copy in TCRdb shows in-frame clones only, minus some. This sample carries approximately 280,000 clones, around nine tenths of them seen once, and the ten largest clones take 2.2%. The sequencing sample was made of peripheral blood. These receptors were obtained from a man aged 50 or older with acute or convalescent COVID-19.

The chain combines TRBV4-1 with TRBJ1-2; possible D gene TRBD1, 6 bases. Germline V gene data show CDR1 as MGHRA and CDR2 as YSYEKL. Deletions cut 5 bases from V and 7 bases from J, with 17 bases between. The CDR3 consists of 14 residues. CDR3 amino acids: CASSNEDSLGGYTF. Written as DNA, the CDR3 is TGCGCCAGCAGCAACGAGGACAGCTTAGGTGGCTACACCTTC.

The chain recombines TRBV10-1 with TRBJ2-3; weak D call: TRBD1 (5 bases). Trimming removed 8 bases at V and 6 bases at J, with 15 bases between. Germline V CDR1 and CDR2: WNHNN, SYGVQD (reference sequence). The CDR3 contains 13 residues. DNA of the CDR3: TGCGCCAGCTCCGCAGGGTTCATCGATACGCAGTATTTT. Its translation is CASSAGFIDTQYF.

This clone was detected only once. The chain recombines TRBV6-6 with TRBJ1-1; a possible D gene is TRBD1 (6 bases). CDR1 MNHNY and CDR2 SVGAGI come from the germline V gene (reference sequence). The ends were cut back, 4 bases at V and 10 bases at J, with 25 bases in the middle. The CDR3 is 16 amino acids. CDR3 region: CASSSISPTGPRIAFF. The CDR3 DNA is TGTGCCAGCAGTTCCATATCCCCGACAGGCCCGAGGATAGCTTTCTTT.

V and J are TRBV6-5 and TRBJ2-7, with 7 positions matching TRBD1. After removal of 4 bases from V and 6 bases from J, the junction contained 9 bases not matched to a gene. Germline CDR1 and CDR2: MNHEY and SVGAGI. The CDR3 is 14 residues long. CDR3 region: CASSLDRSGGEQYF. Written as DNA, the CDR3 is TGTGCCAGCAGTTTGGACAGGAGCGGCGGCGAGCAGTACTTC.

The V gene is TRBV6-1, the J gene TRBJ2-7; no definite D call. V was clipped by 0 bases and J by 1 base, with 10 bases between them. Germline CDR1 MNHNS, CDR2 SASEGT. The CDR3 totals 15 residues. CDR3 DNA: TGTGCCAGCAGTGAAGCTGGCCAAGTATCCTACGAGCAGTACTTC. It specifies CASSEAGQVSYEQYF.

The chain links TRBV5-5 to TRBJ1-3; a possible D gene is TRBD1 (5 bases). The CDR3 runs 13 residues. V lost 2 bases to trimming and J lost 5 bases, with 8 bases between them. Germline V gene sequence: CDR1 SGHKS, CDR2 YYEKEE (reference sequence). CDR3 DNA sequence: TGTGCCAGCAGCTTTGCGGGACGAAACACCATATATTTT. Translating it yields CASSFAGRNTIYF.

CDR3 loop: CASSLGGGELFF. For the CDR3, the DNA is TGTGCCAGCAGCCTCGGGGGCGGGGAGCTGTTTTTT. The chain is built from TRBV6-6 and TRBJ2-2; D may be TRBD2 (6 bases). The CDR3 spans 12 residues. The V gene lost 6 bases and the J gene lost 7 bases, with 9 bases spanning the gap. CDR1 is MNHNY and CDR2 is SVGAGI in the germline V gene (reference sequence).

The chain links TRBV6-5 to TRBJ1-2; D unclear. CDR1 and CDR2 (germline): MNHEY, SVGAGI. Between the trimmed V and J ends, which lost 6 bases and 6 bases, there was a span of 20 bases. The CDR3 loop spans 15 amino acids. The CDR3 reads CASSSRMTGGNGYTF. The CDR3 DNA is TGTGCCAGCAGCTCCCGTATGACGGGAGGGAATGGCTACACCTTC.

This sequence joins TRBV5-6 and TRBJ1-5, with 8 nucleotides matching TRBD1. Germline lookup yields CDR1 SGHDT and CDR2 YYEEEE. V was pared by 4 bases and J by 0 bases, with 6 bases of the junction left unmatched. The CDR3 spans 16 residues. CDR3 in amino acids: CASSRTGRGSNQPQHF. CDR3 DNA sequence: TGTGCCAGCAGCCGGACAGGGAGGGGTAGCAATCAGCCCCAGCATTTT.

The genes are TRBV10-3 and TRBJ2-1, with 7 bases lining up with TRBD1. After removal of 3 bases from V and 7 bases from J, the junction contained 6 bases not matched to a gene. Germline CDR1 and CDR2: ENHRY and SYGVKD. The CDR3 runs to 14 residues. Here the CDR3 DNA reads TGTGCCATCAGTGAAAGGGGGCCGGGGAATGAGCAGTTCTTC. Its protein product is CAISERGPGNEQFF.

On this clone itself: Different DNA sequences within this sample yield the same CDR3. This rearrangement joins TRBV19 to TRBJ2-3; 12 nucleotides match TRBD2. Germline-derived CDR1 and CDR2 are LNHDA and SQIVND (reference sequence). V trimming: 5 bases; J trimming: 3 bases; junction bases outside the gene matches: 3. This CDR3 has 15 amino acids. CDR3 region: CASSPTSGGTDTQYF. DNA for the CDR3: TGTGCCAGTAGTCCGACTAGCGGGGGTACAGATACGCAGTATTTT.

The genes are TRBV6-5 and TRBJ2-7; no clear D. The length of the CDR3 is 14 residues. The V gene's germline CDR1 is MNHEY and CDR2 SVGAGI. With 0 bases removed from V and 0 bases from J, the gap between germline ends came to 6 bases. This CDR3 is CASSYSVGSYEQYF. The CDR3 nucleotides read TGTGCCAGCAGTTACTCGGTCGGCTCCTACGAGCAGTACTTC.

This chain links TRBV6-5 with TRBJ2-1; 9 bases agree with TRBD1. CDR1 is MNHEY and CDR2 is SVGAGI in the germline V gene. The CDR3 is 15 amino acids. The V gene end was trimmed by 6 bases and the J gene end by 4 bases; junction bases not matched to a gene: 7. For the CDR3, the DNA is TGTGCCAGCAGACGGGACAGGGCTTTTTACAATGAGCAGTTCTTC. Protein: CASRRDRAFYNEQFF.

CDR3 sequence (DNA): TGCGCCAGCGGGGGACTAGCCGCGAGCACAGATACGCAGTATTTT. Protein sequence: CASGGLAASTDTQYF. This chain links TRBV5-1 with TRBJ2-3; 9 positions match TRBD2. Trimming cost V 7 bases and J 0 bases; bases outside gene matches: 6. The CDR3 sequence is 15 residues long. Germline-derived CDR1 and CDR2 are SGHRS and YFSETQ. Full variable domain (remainder filled in from reference TRBV5-1 and TRBJ2-3): KAGVTQTPRYLIKTRGQQVTLSCSPISGHRSVSWYQQTPGQGLQFLFEYFSETQRNKGNFPGRFSGRQFSNSRSEMNVSTLELGDSALYLCASGGLAASTDTQYFGPGTRLTVL.

Only one count was recorded for this clone. This chain connects TRBV12-3 or TRBV12-4 to TRBJ1-2; D call uncertain. The CDR3 sequence is 13 residues long. V shed 4 bases and J shed 2 bases, with 8 bases lying between them. The CDR3 reads CASSSSSNYGYTF. Here the CDR3 DNA reads TGTGCCAGCAGTTCTAGTAGCAACTATGGCTACACCTTC.

The genes are TRBV19 and TRBJ1-2; the D is unclear. Deletions cut 5 bases from V and 3 bases from J, with 7 bases between. The germline CDR1 and CDR2 sequences are LNHDA and SQIVND (reference sequence). The length of the CDR3 is 12 residues. The chain's CDR3 is CASSPRHYGYTF. DNA for the CDR3: TGTGCCAGTAGTCCTAGACACTATGGCTACACCTTC.

This clone has only one observation. The rearrangement joins TRBV6-5 to TRBJ2-7; D might be TRBD2 (5 bases). Germline V gene data show CDR1 as MNHEY and CDR2 as SVGAGI. The length of the CDR3 is 12 residues. V gave up 5 bases and J gave up 5 bases, with 10 bases separating them. CDR3 sequence: CASSRTGNEQYF. The CDR3 DNA sequence: TGTGCCAGCAGTAGGACGGGGAACGAGCAGTACTTC.

The genes are TRBV5-1 and TRBJ1-2, with 9 bases fitting TRBD1. The V gene's germline CDR1 is SGHRS and CDR2 YFSETQ. The CDR3 is 14 residues long. V dropped 4 bases and J dropped 5; count of bases not matched to a gene: 6. CDR3 in amino acids: CASSEQGAEYGYTF. The CDR3 DNA sequence: TGCGCCAGCAGCGAACAGGGGGCTGAGTATGGCTACACCTTC. The full variable domain, with the rest looked up from reference TRBV5-1 and TRBJ1-2, is KAGVTQTPRYLIKTRGQQVTLSCSPISGHRSVSWYQQTPGQGLQFLFEYFSETQRNKGNFPGRFSGRQFSNSRSEMNVSTLELGDSALYLCASSEQGAEYGYTFGSGTRLTVV.

The V gene is TRBV6-7, the J gene TRBJ1-4; TRBD1 agrees at 9 bases. Being an ORF, TRBV6-7 has a function that is uncertain. The CDR3 spans 15 residues. Trimming cost V 4 bases and J 1 base; bases outside gene matches: 1. This CDR3 is CASSWTGVTNEKLFF. The CDR3 DNA sequence: TGTGCCAGCAGTTGGACAGGGGTAACTAATGAAAAACTGTTTTTT.

This sequence joins TRBV11-2 and TRBJ2-5, with 10 bases that match TRBD2. The length of the CDR3 is 16 residues. Trimming at V came to 0 bases and at J to 4 bases, leaving 5 bases not matched to a gene. The V gene's germline CDR1 is SGHAT and CDR2 FQNNGV. DNA for the CDR3: TGTGCCAGCAGCTTAGAACTAGCGGGGAGGCCAGAGACCCAGTACTTC. Its protein product is CASSLELAGRPETQYF.

The chain recombines TRBV25-1 with TRBJ2-7; D might be TRBD1 (6 bases). This CDR3 contains 17 residues. CDR1 MGHDK and CDR2 SYGVNS come from the germline V gene. Trimming pared 6 bases from V and 4 bases from J, leaving 25 bases between. CDR3 coding DNA: TGTGCCAGCAGGAAACCACCGGGACCCAGGGACAAATACGAGCAGTACTTC. It is translated as CASRKPPGPRDKYEQYF.

This chain links TRBV9 with TRBJ2-7; 7 bases agree with TRBD1. Per germline, CDR1 SGDLS and CDR2 YYNGEE. Unmatched junction bases numbered 9, after V lost 3 bases and J lost 12 bases. This CDR3 is built from 12 residues. The CDR3 is CASSARQGRLYF. CDR3 sequence (DNA): TGTGCCAGCAGCGCCCGACAGGGAAGACTGTACTTC. Complete variable domain (other parts from reference TRBV9 and TRBJ2-7): DSGVTQTPKHLITATGQRVTLRCSPRSGDLSVYWYQQSLDQGLQFLIQYYNGEERAKGNILERFSAQQFPDLHSELNLSSLELGDSALYFCASSARQGRLYFGPGTRLTVT.

This clone was counted a single time. The chain couples TRBV5-6 to TRBJ1-2, with D hard to call. The germline CDR1 and CDR2 sequences are SGHDT and YYEEEE. Between the trimmed V and J ends, which lost 4 bases and 3 bases, there was a span of 10 bases. The CDR3 has 13 amino acids. CDR3 sequence (DNA): TGTGCCAGCAGCCCGCGGGCCGACTATGGCTACACCTTC. Translated: CASSPRADYGYTF.

J is TRBJ1-4 and V is TRBV7-9, with 7 bases fitting TRBD1. The CDR3 runs to 16 residues. J was trimmed by 2 bases and V by 4 bases; bases with no gene match: 7. Germline V gene data show CDR1 as SEHNR and CDR2 as FQNEAQ (reference sequence). CDR3 bases: TGTGCCAGCAGCTCTTTTGAGGGGGCCACTAATGAAAAACTGTTTTTT. It is translated as CASSSFEGATNEKLFF.

The chain joins TRBV10-3 to TRBJ1-2; no firm D call. The CDR3 is made up of 12 amino acids. Trimming took off 5 bases at V and 4 bases at J, with 8 bases between the two ends. Per the germline V gene, CDR1 is ENHRY and CDR2 is SYGVKD. The CDR3 here is CAISTDGYGYTF. The CDR3 DNA reads TGTGCCATCAGTACAGACGGCTATGGCTACACCTTC.

The chain carries TRBV3-1 (or the pseudogene TRBV3-2) and TRBJ2-1; 8 bases align to TRBD2. Germline values: CDR1 LGHDT, CDR2 YNNKEL (reference sequence). The V gene end was trimmed by 0 bases and the J gene end by 8 bases; junction bases not matched to a gene: 9. CDR3 length equals 16 residues. The CDR3 DNA follows: TGTGCCAGCAGCCAAGATTGGCCAGCGGGGGCCGATGAGCAGTTCTTC. Protein: CASSQDWPAGADEQFF.

The chain employs TRBV6-1 and TRBJ1-1; D gene unclear. CDR3 length equals 15 residues. Germline-derived CDR1 and CDR2 are MNHNS and SASEGT. V was clipped by 0 bases and J by 0 bases, with 8 bases between them. The chain's CDR3 is CASSEAQIMNTEAFF. Here the CDR3 DNA reads TGTGCCAGCAGTGAAGCGCAGATAATGAACACTGAAGCTTTCTTT.